This entry features one T cell receptor (beta chain) sequence. At least ten counts were recorded for this clonotype. Its antigen is unknown. No much larger clonotype is one base removed from it; base qualities were not supplied. The data were produced on an Illumina NovaSeq 6000. TCRalpha and TCRbeta cDNA libraries were built by 5'RACE with constant-segment primers, adding sample barcodes and unique molecular identifiers. Trizol reagent was used to extract RNA from every sample. Amplification of the libraries took two PCR steps, and the second step added a second sample barcode plus Illumina TruSeq adapters. Sequencing of the libraries was done on an Illumina NovaSeq, producing 2 x 150 bp paired-end reads. The original pipeline was this. With migec v1.2.7, reads were demultiplexed and then collapsed into UMI-guided consensus sequences. With mixcr v2.1.11, UMI consensuses were aligned to TRA and TRB V and J templates and assembled into clonotypes. A clonotype was counted as expanded or contracted only if both edgeR and NoisET called the change significant, with noise models trained on biological replicates. edgeR calls used a false discovery rate-adjusted p below 0.01 and a log2 fold-change threshold of 1. As an exploratory analysis of dynamics, max-normalized trajectories of the 1000 most abundant clonotypes were examined by PCA with hierarchical clustering. The CD4 or CD8 phenotype of responding clones was assigned using the separately sequenced CD4+ and CD8+ repertoires. In TCRdb, the public reads were trimmed at Q25 with fastp and aligned with MiXCR, with productive beta chains retained. Each record represents a unique CDR3 protein, reported with the most common genes and DNA among its rows. TCRdb assigned the V and J calls; the authors' analysis was not used. Within this sample are more than 110,000 distinct CDR3 sequences, with around 15% of them counted one time only. The leading ten clones occupy about 26% of the sample.

The CDR3 sequence holds 13 residues, the cysteine and phenylalanine included. Left in the record is the CDR3 DNA by itself, 39 bases read in frame from the first base. CDR1 and CDR2 were assigned from the germline V gene (reference sequence) as DFQATT and SNEGSKA. After removal of 7 bases from V and 6 bases from J, the junction retains 7 bases not matched to a gene. PBMCs were isolated by Ficoll-Paque density gradient centrifugation. These data come from a study of T-cell memory formation after mild COVID-19 (dated by TCRdb to 2020 to 2023). As for the study more broadly: TCR sequence clusters from the two donors were largely donor specific. Longitudinal TCRalpha and TCRbeta repertoire sequencing tracked T-cell clones expanding and contracting after mild COVID-19 in a couple of donors. The cohort comprised two young, previously healthy adult volunteers, one female and one male.

Overall study outcomes, separate from this receptor: From day 15 to 85, contracting clones showed balanced CD4/CD8 phenotypes, whereas a second wave of clones that expanded from day 15 to 37 leaned towards CD4+. SARS-CoV-2 specificity of the second-wave clones peaking on day 37 was not confirmed. Some responding clones were detected in pre-infection memory, suggesting pre-existing cross-reactive memory T cells joined the SARS-CoV-2 response. Contracting CD4+ clones were located mainly in the CM and EM memory subsets, whereas CD8+ clones were found to be enriched in EMRA. Only two mild cases were covered in the study, and larger cohorts including severe cases with pre-infection samples were considered necessary.

The source material was PBMCs or a T cell subset sorted from them (not recorded which). Recombination joined TRBV20-1 with TRBJ2-1, with 9 middle bases fitting TRBD2. The clonotype comes from an adult woman who had mild COVID-19 (a few samples of this study predate the infection). The sample titles of this study are shuffled in the database, so cell type and time point are left out; the donor was told from shared clones. This receptor carries the CDR3 CSGSSGETNEQFF. The nucleotide sequence reads as follows: TGCAGTGGGTCTAGCGGGGAAACCAATGAGCAGTTCTTC.